The 32 T cell receptor beta chains presented below share a single source sample, sequenced in a study of T cell clonality in common variable immunodeficiency. The protocol was immunoSEQ multiplex PCR, while the TCRdb copy is restricted to in-frame clones and leaves out a portion. The sample yields under 35,000 clones, without any singletons. Sequencing input: peripheral blood mononuclear cells. These receptors originate from a person aged 18-69 years in good health.

This clone was seen ten or more times. The read ends 3 residues early relative to the CDR3; the germline J gene fills the gap. The J gene is TRBJ1-2, the V gene TRBV20-1, with 9 bases identical to TRBD1. There are 16 residues in the CDR3. J lost 3 bases, V lost 0 bases, and 8 bases had no gene match. Germline V gives CDR1 DFQATT, CDR2 SNEGSKA (reference sequence). The CDR3 bases that were read are TGCAGTGCTAGAGATCGCGTACAGGGGGCGGACTATGGC. Protein sequence: CSARDRVQGADYG. The full CDR3 is CSARDRVQGADYGYTF.

In its sample, this clone was seen many times. The read falls 3 residues short of the CDR3 end, and the missing part is taken from the germline J gene. The chain recombines TRBV20-1 with TRBJ1-2; the D gene is possibly TRBD1 (5 bases). Germline V gene lookup returns CDR1 DFQATT and CDR2 SNEGSKA (reference sequence). The CDR3 runs to 13 residues. V was trimmed by 5 bases and J by 2 bases, leaving 12 bases between them. The CDR3 loop is CSAGAGPNYGYTF. The CDR3 DNA, read in part, is TGCAGTGCTGGGGCAGGGCCCAACTATGGC.

This clone was detected ten times or more. The CDR3 is cut off 3 residues early in the read; its end comes from the germline J gene. This chain connects TRBV7-7 to TRBJ2-1; tentatively, D is TRBD2 (7 bases). The CDR3 spans 13 residues. Trimming pared 5 bases from V and 7 bases from J, leaving 12 bases between. Per germline, CDR1 SSHAT and CDR2 FNYEAQ (reference sequence). CDR3 bases read: TGTGCCAGCAGCCAGGGGCGGGGGAATGAG. Translation: CASSQGRGNE. The entire CDR3 protein reads CASSQGRGNEQFF.

At least ten counts were recorded for this clone. CDR3 region: CSALGPLAKNIQYF. CDR3 bases read: TGCAGTGCCCTGGGGCCTCTAGCCAAAAACATT. V is TRBV20-1 and J is TRBJ2-4; perhaps TRBD1 as D (5 bases). The CDR3 end lies 3 residues beyond the end of the read and is filled in from the germline J gene. The CDR3 runs 14 residues. CDR1 and CDR2 (germline): DFQATT, SNEGSKA (reference sequence). The ends were cut back, 6 bases at V and 0 bases at J, with 12 bases in the middle.

This clone was observed a few times. Given a far larger clone just one base away, this is likely a sequencing read error. The CDR3 extends 3 residues past the end of the read, so its final part is completed from the germline J gene. The rearrangement joins TRBV30 to TRBJ1-6; D is perhaps TRBD1 (5 bases). Germline V gene lookup returns CDR1 GTSNPN and CDR2 SVGIG (reference sequence). With 4 bases removed from V and 0 bases from J, the gap between germline ends came to 16 bases. The CDR3 totals 17 residues. The CDR3 region is CAWTEGAGSSYNSPLHF. The CDR3 bases that were read are TGTGCCTGGACTGAAGGGGCAGGGAGCTCCTATAATTCACCC.

In its sample, this clone is medium-sized. Incomplete CDR3 DNA: TGTGCCAGTAGTACAGGTACTGGGGCCAACGTC. It translates to CASSTGTGANV. The CDR3, in full, reads CASSTGTGANVLTF. V is TRBV19 and J is TRBJ2-6; D is uncertain. The CDR3 end lies 3 residues beyond the end of the read and is filled in from the germline J gene. Germline CDR1 and CDR2: LNHDA and SQIVND (reference sequence). Trimming removed 4 bases from V and 2 bases from J, with 6 bases in between. This CDR3 comprises 14 residues.

This clone was counted ten times or more. The read terminates 3 residues ahead of where the CDR3 ends, so the germline J gene completes it. V usage is TRBV19 and J usage is TRBJ2-7; a possible D gene is TRBD2 (6 bases). Trimming took 7 bases from V and 3 from J, leaving 22 bases between them. This CDR3 region has 16 residues. Germline lookup yields CDR1 LNHDA and CDR2 SQIVND (reference sequence). The part of the CDR3 DNA that was read is TGTGCCAGTACTCCCTACCCGGGGGTAGGTTTCTACGAG. Translation gives CASTPYPGVGFYE. The CDR3 reads in full as CASTPYPGVGFYEQYF.

In this sample, this clone turned up many times. The read terminates 3 residues before the CDR3 end, so the remaining end is supplied by the germline J gene. The chain links TRBV28 to TRBJ2-7, with a weak D call TRBD2 (6 bases). CDR1 is MDHEN, CDR2 SYDVKM, per germline. The germline V and J ends were trimmed by 3 bases and 5 bases, with 17 bases remaining between them. This CDR3 is 15 amino acids long. CDR3 in amino acids: CASSLGGEVLHEQYF. The covered CDR3 bases are TGTGCCAGCAGTTTGGGCGGGGAGGTACTCCACGAG. Full variable domain (remainder filled in from reference TRBV28 and TRBJ2-7): DVKVTQSSRYLVKRTGEKVFLECVQDMDHENMFWYRQDPGLGLRLIYFSYDVKMKEKGDIPEGYSVSREKKERFSLILESASTNQTSMYLCASSLGGEVLHEQYFGPGTRLTVT.

At least ten counts were recorded for this clone. The sequenced fragment ends 3 residues before the CDR3 boundary, so the rest is inferred from the germline J gene. This sequence joins TRBV15 and TRBJ2-1, with D hard to call. Trimming cost V 0 bases and J 8 bases, with 20 bases left between them. From germline, CDR1 is LNHNV and CDR2 YYDKDF (reference sequence). CDR3 length: 17 residues. The CDR3 spells CATSRDSLHFYRYEQFF. The sequenced CDR3 bases are TGTGCCACCAGCAGAGACTCTCTTCACTTTTATCGATATGAG.

By proportion, this clone is medium-sized. Sequencing ends 3 residues short of the CDR3 end; the germline J gene provides the rest. V usage is TRBV30 and J usage is TRBJ2-3; a weak D match, TRBD2 (7 bases). Germline CDR1 GTSNPN, CDR2 SVGIG (reference sequence). Trimming shortened V by 4 bases and J by 4 bases, and 9 bases separated the two germline ends. CDR3 length: 12 amino acids. The CDR3 DNA, read in part, is TGTGCCTGGAAGGGGGGGGCAGATACG. Translation gives CAWKGGADT. The whole CDR3 is CAWKGGADTQYF. The full variable domain, with the rest looked up from reference TRBV30 and TRBJ2-3, is SQTIHQWPATLVQPVGSPLSLECTVEGTSNPNLYWYRQAAGRGLQLLFYSVGIGQISSEVPQNLSASRPQDRQFILSSKKLLLSDSGFYLCAWKGGADTQYFGPGTRLTVL.

This clone was found a few times. The CDR3 protein is CASSPTSDLTREYTF. The sequenced part of the CDR3 DNA is TGTGCCAGCTCGCCAACTAGCGACTTGACTCGGGAA. The chain recombines TRBV18 with TRBJ1-2; D is ambiguous. Sequencing ends 3 residues short of the CDR3 end; the germline J gene provides the rest. The CDR3 covers 15 residues. Germline V gives CDR1 KGHSH, CDR2 LQKENI.

This clone appeared many times. The read terminates 3 residues ahead of where the CDR3 ends, so the germline J gene completes it. The rearrangement links TRBV5-4 to TRBJ2-5, with 7 bases matching TRBD1. J gave up 5 bases and V 0 bases, and 4 bases lay outside the gene matches. Germline V gene data show CDR1 as SGHNT and CDR2 as YYREEE (reference sequence). The CDR3 runs 14 residues. CDR3 bases read: TGTGCCAGCAGCTTGGGACAGGGAGTTGAGACC. It yields the protein CASSLGQGVET. The CDR3 as a whole reads CASSLGQGVETQYF. The full variable domain, completed using reference TRBV5-4 and TRBJ2-5, is ETGVTQSPTHLIKTRGQQVTLRCSSQSGHNTVSWYQQALGQGPQFIFQYYREEENGRGNFPPRFSGLQFPNYSSELNVNALELDDSALYLCASSLGQGVETQYFGPGTRLLVL.

This clone occurred many times. The read terminates 3 residues ahead of where the CDR3 ends, so the germline J gene completes it. The chain combines TRBV7-2 with TRBJ1-2, with D hard to call. The CDR3 is 13 amino acids. V gave up 5 bases and J gave up 4 bases, with 11 bases separating them. Per the germline V gene, CDR1 is SGHTA and CDR2 is FQGNSA. CDR3 in amino acids: CASSLTAIYGYTF. The CDR3 DNA, read in part, is TGTGCCAGCAGCCTAACAGCTATCTATGGC.

This clone was counted ten times or more. Coverage ceases 3 residues before the CDR3 finishes, and the germline J gene fills in the end. V is TRBV29-1 and J is TRBJ2-7, with D possibly TRBD2 on 6 matching bases. Germline CDR1 SQVTM, CDR2 ANQGSEA. V was pared by 3 bases and J by 0 bases, with 18 bases between. The CDR3 covers 16 residues. This CDR3 is CSVEGPGDTGSYEQYF. CDR3 DNA, as far as it was read: TGCAGCGTTGAGGGTCCGGGAGATACAGGCTCCTACGAG.

This clone was seen ten or more times. The read ends 3 residues early relative to the CDR3; the germline J gene fills the gap. The rearrangement uses TRBV18 and TRBJ1-1, with TRBD1 identical over 7 bases. This CDR3 contains 14 residues. Trimming took 2 bases from V and 5 from J; bases not matched to a gene: 5. The germline V gene has CDR1 KGHSH and CDR2 LQKENI. Partial CDR3 DNA: TGTGCCAGCTCACCAGACGGGACAGCTACTGAA. Protein: CASSPDGTATE. Given in full, the CDR3 is CASSPDGTATEAFF.

The sequenced CDR3 bases are TGTGCCAGCACCCCGGACCCAACAGGGTACGAC. Translating gives CASTPDPTGYD. The full CDR3 is CASTPDPTGYDYTF. The V gene is TRBV19, the J gene TRBJ1-2, with D perhaps matching TRBD1 (6 bases). The read terminates 3 residues ahead of where the CDR3 ends, so the germline J gene completes it. CDR1 and CDR2 (germline): LNHDA, SQIVND (reference sequence). This CDR3 has 14 residues. The full variable domain, with the rest looked up from reference TRBV19 and TRBJ1-2, is DGGITQSPKYLFRKEGQNVTLSCEQNLNHDAMYWYRQDPGQGLRLIYYSQIVNDFQKGDIAEGYSVSREKKESFPLTVTSAQKNPTAFYLCASTPDPTGYDYTFGSGTRLTVV.

Worth noting for this clone: A much larger clone sits a single nucleotide away, making a read error possible. The CDR3 extends 3 residues past the end of the read, so its final part is completed from the germline J gene. This chain connects TRBV7-9 to TRBJ2-3, with D tentatively TRBD1 (6 bases). Looked up from germline, CDR1 is SEHNR and CDR2 is FQNEAQ (reference sequence). This CDR3 spans 15 amino acids. The covered CDR3 bases are TGTGCCAGCAGCAACACAGGGACCGGCAATCAGCCG. It translates to CASSNTGTGNQP. The whole CDR3 region reads CASSNTGTGNQPQYF.

The table lists this clone with many counts. Read data end 3 residues before the CDR3 end; the end is taken from the germline J gene. V gene TRBV30 combines with J gene TRBJ2-1, with 13 bases matching TRBD2. Per the germline V gene, CDR1 is GTSNPN and CDR2 is SVGIG (reference sequence). CDR3 length equals 15 residues. Trimming removed 2 bases from V and 9 bases from J; junction bases left unmatched: 7. CDR3 sequence: CAWSTGTSGMGEQFF. The sequenced CDR3 bases are TGTGCCTGGAGTACAGGGACTAGCGGGATGGGTGAG.

This clone was seen repeatedly, ten times or more. The read ends 3 residues before the CDR3 terminus; that terminus is restored from the germline J gene. The rearrangement joins TRBV2 to TRBJ1-4; D is undetermined. The CDR3 loop spans 13 amino acids. V was shortened by 10 bases and J by 4 bases, with 13 bases between the two germline ends. Germline-derived CDR1 and CDR2 are SNHLY and FYNNEI. The CDR3 bases that were read are TGTGCCACCAGACCAACAGTTAATGAAAAA. Translation: CATRPTVNEK. The whole CDR3 protein is CATRPTVNEKLFF.

This clone was seen many times. The read ends 3 residues early relative to the CDR3; the germline J gene fills the gap. The rearrangement joins TRBV10-3 to TRBJ2-3; TRBD2 matches 12 bases. CDR1 is ENHRY and CDR2 is SYGVKD in the germline V gene. V lost 3 bases, J lost 2 bases, and 3 bases stayed unmatched. This CDR3 has 16 amino acids. The part of the CDR3 DNA that was read is TGTGCCATCAGTGAAGGACTAGCGGGGACCACAGATACG. This sequence encodes CAISEGLAGTTDT. The complete CDR3 reads CAISEGLAGTTDTQYF.

This clone showed up many times. The read comes to an end 3 residues before the CDR3 does, leaving the germline J gene to fill in the end. This sequence joins TRBV9 and TRBJ2-7; 9 bases are shared with TRBD2. The CDR3 is made up of 14 amino acids. Per the germline V gene, CDR1 is SGDLS and CDR2 is YYNGEE. Unmatched junction bases numbered 5, after V lost 3 bases and J lost 4 bases. This CDR3 reads CASSEGLAGYEQYF. CDR3 DNA (partial): TGTGCCAGCAGCGAGGGACTAGCTGGGTACGAG. Full variable domain (rest looked up from reference TRBV9 and TRBJ2-7): DSGVTQTPKHLITATGQRVTLRCSPRSGDLSVYWYQQSLDQGLQFLIQYYNGEERAKGNILERFSAQQFPDLHSELNLSSLELGDSALYFCASSEGLAGYEQYFGPGTRLTVT.

This clone has a count of ten or more. Incomplete CDR3 DNA: TGTGCCAGCAGCGAACTTCAGCGAACAGGGGGCCCTAACTATGGC. Translated: CASSELQRTGGPNYG. In full, the CDR3 reads CASSELQRTGGPNYGYTF. The chain joins TRBV28 to TRBJ1-2; 9 bases align to TRBD1. The CDR3 extends 3 residues past the end of the read, so its final part is completed from the germline J gene. Germline CDR1 and CDR2: MDHEN and SYDVKM. CDR3 size: 18 residues. The ends lost 6 bases at V and 0 bases at J; junction bases unmatched: 14.

This clone occurred a few times. Being one base from a much bigger clone, this may be a read error. Additional DNA sequences in this sample encode the identical CDR3. The part of the CDR3 DNA that was read is TGCGCCAGCAGCCTGGACAGGCCCTACGAG. Amino acids: CASSLDRPYE. Given in full, the CDR3 is CASSLDRPYEQYF. The chain uses TRBV5-1 and TRBJ2-7, with 7 bases identical to TRBD1. The CDR3 end is not reached by the read, which stops 3 residues before it; the germline J gene fills it in. The CDR3 extends over 13 amino acids. J was trimmed by 2 bases and V by 4 bases; bases with no gene match: 3. Germline loops: CDR1 SGHRS, CDR2 YFSETQ.

This clone was recorded at least ten times. The read terminates 3 residues before the CDR3 end, so the remaining end is supplied by the germline J gene. The chain carries TRBV20-1 and TRBJ2-3, with TRBD2 matching over 9 bases. Germline V lookup: CDR1 DFQATT, CDR2 SNEGSKA (reference sequence). V shed 2 bases and J 4 bases; nucleotides not matched to a gene: 13. There are 17 residues in the CDR3. The sequenced CDR3 bases are TGCAGTGCTAGATCACCTTCGGGACTAGCTAGCGCAGATACG. Its protein is CSARSPSGLASADT. The full-length CDR3 reads as CSARSPSGLASADTQYF.

The table lists this clone with many counts. Coverage ceases 3 residues before the CDR3 finishes, and the germline J gene fills in the end. The chain links TRBV20-1 to TRBJ1-2, with D unclear. The CDR3 consists of 14 residues. Trimming took 3 bases from V and 1 from J, leaving 12 bases between them. The germline V gene has CDR1 DFQATT and CDR2 SNEGSKA (reference sequence). Incomplete CDR3 DNA: TGCAGTGCTAGCGGCCAGGAAATTAACTATGGC. As protein: CSASGQEINYG. In full, the CDR3 is CSASGQEINYGYTF.

At least ten counts were recorded for this clone. The read halts 3 residues ahead of the CDR3 end, with the missing end drawn from the germline J gene. The chain is built from TRBV20-1 and TRBJ2-3; 7 nucleotides align to TRBD1. The CDR3 totals 12 residues. The V gene's germline CDR1 is DFQATT and CDR2 SNEGSKA (reference sequence). The part of the CDR3 DNA that was read is TGCAGTGCTTCGGGACAGCGAGAGACG. Amino acids: CSASGQRET. The full CDR3 is CSASGQRETQYF.

This clone was recorded at least ten times. The sequence runs out 3 residues before the end of the CDR3; the remainder is reconstructed from the germline J gene. The same CDR3 is also encoded by other DNA sequences in this sample. The chain is built from TRBV5-1 and TRBJ1-3, with 8 positions matching TRBD1. Losses at the gene ends were 3 bases for V and 4 bases for J; bases not matched to a gene: 3. This CDR3 spans 14 amino acids. The germline gives CDR1 SGHRS, CDR2 YFSETQ. The CDR3 is CASSWGTGGNTIYF. The sequenced CDR3 bases are TGCGCCAGCAGCTGGGGGACAGGCGGAAACACC. The full variable domain, in which reference TRBV5-1 and TRBJ1-3 provide the parts outside the CDR3, is KAGVTQTPRYLIKTRGQQVTLSCSPISGHRSVSWYQQTPGQGLQFLFEYFSETQRNKGNFPGRFSGRQFSNSRSEMNVSTLELGDSALYLCASSWGTGGNTIYFGEGSWLTVV.

This clone came up many times. The DNA ends 3 residues before the CDR3 does, and the rest of the CDR3 is filled in from the germline J gene. The chain joins TRBV5-1 to TRBJ2-2; no firm D call. The CDR3 is made up of 16 amino acids. The V gene lost 3 bases and the J gene lost 0 bases, with 12 bases spanning the gap. Germline CDR1 reads SGHRS; CDR2 reads YFSETQ. The CDR3 reads CASSSPSPANTGELFF. The sequenced CDR3 bases are TGCGCCAGCAGCTCCCCCTCGCCGGCGAACACCGGGGAG.

The table lists this clone with many counts. The read terminates 3 residues ahead of where the CDR3 ends, so the germline J gene completes it. V usage is TRBV7-8 and J usage is TRBJ2-2; possible D gene TRBD1, 6 bases. Per germline, CDR1 SGHVS and CDR2 FQNEAQ. Trimming left V 2 bases short and J 5 bases short, with 9 bases between. This CDR3 contains 14 residues. The CDR3 sequence is CASSLYRDTGELFF. The part of the CDR3 DNA that was read is TGTGCCAGCAGCTTATACAGGGATACCGGGGAG.

At least ten counts were recorded for this clone. The read terminates 3 residues ahead of where the CDR3 ends, so the germline J gene completes it. This chain joins TRBV9 and TRBJ1-2; maybe TRBD1 (5 bases). CDR1 is SGDLS, CDR2 YYNGEE, per germline. Trimming took 3 bases from V and 4 from J, leaving 7 bases between them. CDR3 size: 12 residues. The CDR3 sequence: CASSAGSYGYTF. The CDR3 bases that were read are TGTGCCAGCAGCGCAGGGAGCTATGGC.

At least ten counts were recorded for this clone. The read comes to an end 3 residues before the CDR3 does, leaving the germline J gene to fill in the end. This chain links TRBV4-2 with TRBJ1-6; perhaps TRBD1 as D (6 bases). This CDR3 has 16 amino acids. Germline assignment: CDR1 LGHNA and CDR2 YNFKEQ. V lost 0 bases, J lost 5 bases, and 11 bases lay in between. Incomplete CDR3 DNA: TGTGCCAGCAGCCAAGATCTAAGGACAGATAATTCACCC. As protein: CASSQDLRTDNSP. From start to end, the CDR3 is CASSQDLRTDNSPLHF.

The sample holds many counts of this clone. The read finishes 3 residues shy of the CDR3 end, and the germline J gene is used to complete it. J is TRBJ2-1 and V is TRBV7-9; D might be TRBD2 (6 bases). V was cut by 5 bases and J by 4 bases, with 9 bases left in between. Per the germline V gene, CDR1 is SEHNR and CDR2 is FQNEAQ (reference sequence). The CDR3 extends over 13 amino acids. CDR3 DNA (partial): TGTGCCAGCAGCGGGGGACTTTACAATGAG. Translation gives CASSGGLYNE. Given in full, the CDR3 is CASSGGLYNEQFF.